What follows are 4 T cell receptor beta chains derived from one specimen sequenced in a study of blood T cells in healthy people across ages. Then a second PCR, running roughly 7 to 11 cycles, was carried out with a sample-barcoded 5' primer and a J-beta primer mix. TCRdb processed the 5' RACE reads anew with MiXCR; each CDR3 protein has one entry. The data show about 1.4 million distinct CDR3 sequences, with 59% seen just once and approximately 7% held by the top ten. Sequenced material: blood. The receptors derive from a man aged 18 to 35 in good health.

This sequence joins TRBV12-3 or TRBV12-4 and TRBJ2-2; possibly TRBD1 for D (6 bases). The ends were cut back, 3 bases at V and 6 bases at J, with 11 bases in the middle. The CDR3 has 14 amino acids. The CDR3 loop reads CASSFTGPAGELFF. The CDR3 DNA is TGTGCCAGCAGTTTTACAGGGCCTGCCGGGGAGCTGTTTTTT.

The V gene is TRBV2, the J gene TRBJ2-1, with 16 nucleotides matching TRBD2. This CDR3 has 17 amino acids. The germline V gene encodes CDR1 SNHLY and CDR2 FYNNEI. V was pared by 5 bases and J by 8 bases, with 9 bases of the junction left unmatched. In nucleotides, the CDR3 is TGTGCCAGCAGTCGACAAGCCGGGACTAGCGGGGGGGATGAGCAGTTCTTC. It yields the protein CASSRQAGTSGGDEQFF.

Notes on this clonotype: Germline and junction disagree at one end, which may indicate a read error. The CDR3 DNA reads TGTGCCGGCAGCTTAGGAGGGGCCAACGAGCAGTACTTC. It specifies CAGSLGGANEQYF. The chain couples TRBV11-2 to TRBJ2-4, with D maybe TRBD2 (6 bases). The J call could be wrong; TRBJ2-7 is a better fit for the DNA end. CDR1 and CDR2 from the germline V gene are SGHAT and FQNNGV. This CDR3 region has 13 residues.

The sample holds a few counts of this clonotype. The chain has TRBV25-1 and TRBJ2-3, with D possibly being TRBD2 (6 bases). Germline V gene sequence: CDR1 MGHDK, CDR2 SYGVNS. The V gene lost 4 bases and the J gene lost 5 bases, with 10 bases spanning the gap. CDR3 size: 13 residues. The CDR3 nucleotides read TGTGCCAGCAGTGCGAACGGGGGAGATACGCAGTATTTT. Translating it yields CASSANGGDTQYF.